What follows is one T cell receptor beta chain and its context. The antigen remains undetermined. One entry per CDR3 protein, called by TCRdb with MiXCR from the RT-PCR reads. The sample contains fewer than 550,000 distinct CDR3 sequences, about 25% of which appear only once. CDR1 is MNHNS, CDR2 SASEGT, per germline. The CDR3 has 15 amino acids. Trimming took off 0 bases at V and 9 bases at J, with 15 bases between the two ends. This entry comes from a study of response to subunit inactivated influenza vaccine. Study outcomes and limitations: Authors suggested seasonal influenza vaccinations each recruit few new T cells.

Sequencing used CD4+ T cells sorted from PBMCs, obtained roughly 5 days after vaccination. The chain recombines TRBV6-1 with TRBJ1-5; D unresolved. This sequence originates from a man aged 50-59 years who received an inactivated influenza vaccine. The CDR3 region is CASSEALIPRPPQHF. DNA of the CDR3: TGTGCCAGCAGTGAAGCGTTGATTCCGCGGCCGCCCCAGCATTTT.